These 19 T cell receptor beta chains originate from one sample sequenced in a study of cytomegalovirus exposure and HLA in healthy donors. Vbeta (60) and Jbeta (13) primers were used in the PCR. Assay: immunoSEQ multiplex PCR; the TCRdb copy retains only in-frame clones and omits some. The table shows around 140,000 clones, with about 74% occurring only once. The material sequenced was PBMCs. These receptors came from a woman aged 55 to 70 in good health and CMV-seronegative.

The CDR3 protein is CAWSQQGFGEQYF. As DNA, the CDR3 is TGTGCCTGGAGCCAGCAGGGCTTTGGCGAGCAGTACTTC. V and J are TRBV30 and TRBJ2-7; possibly TRBD1 for D (5 bases). Trimming cost V 3 bases and J 6 bases, with 15 bases left between them. In germline, CDR1 is GTSNPN, CDR2 SVGIG (reference sequence). CDR3 length equals 13 residues.

The chain recombines TRBV15 with TRBJ1-4; possible D gene TRBD1, 6 bases. This CDR3 has 15 residues. V lost 2 bases, J lost 8 bases, and 15 bases lay in between. CDR1 LNHNV and CDR2 YYDKDF come from the germline V gene (reference sequence). CDR3 bases: TGTGCCACCAGCAGATCGACAGGCATGGGAGAAAAACTGTTTTTT. Translating it yields CATSRSTGMGEKLFF.

This clone has more than one count but fewer than ten. This chain uses TRBV5-1 with TRBJ1-2; D might be TRBD1 (5 bases). Trimming left V 3 bases short and J 5 bases short, with 8 bases between. The CDR3 totals 12 residues. Germline V CDR1 and CDR2: SGHRS, YFSETQ. The CDR3 loop is CASSWGEYGYTF. The CDR3 DNA reads as TGCGCCAGCAGCTGGGGGGAGTATGGCTACACCTTC.

This clone was seen at least ten times. The chain uses TRBV4-1 and TRBJ1-3; D gene unclear. Between the trimmed V and J ends, which lost 0 bases and 4 bases, there was a span of 13 bases. The CDR3 covers 16 residues. Germline loops: CDR1 MGHRA, CDR2 YSYEKL. CDR3 in DNA: TGCGCCAGCAGCCAAGATGGTGGAGGGAGCGGAAACACCATATATTTT. The encoded protein is CASSQDGGGSGNTIYF.

The chain couples TRBV4-1 to TRBJ1-1; D is possibly TRBD1 (5 bases). This CDR3 spans 13 amino acids. Germline V CDR1 and CDR2: MGHRA, YSYEKL. Trimming cost V 4 bases and J 7 bases, with 13 bases left between them. The CDR3, as DNA: TGCGCCAGCAGCCGAAATACTGACAGTGAAGCTTTCTTT. It encodes CASSRNTDSEAFF.

As for this clone: The identical CDR3 is also encoded by other nucleotide sequences in the sample. The V and J genes are TRBV27 and TRBJ1-2, with 9 bases identical to TRBD1. The germline V gene encodes CDR1 MNHEY and CDR2 SMNVEV (reference sequence). There are 13 residues in the CDR3. After removal of 5 bases from V and 5 bases from J, the junction contained 3 bases not matched to a gene. The CDR3 is CASSPGTGYGYTF. CDR3 in DNA: TGTGCCAGCAGTCCCGGGACAGGGTATGGCTACACCTTC.

The CDR3 coding sequence is TGCGCCAGCAGTGAGGGCAGGGGTTTTTACCAAGAGACCCAGTACTTC. This sequence encodes CASSEGRGFYQETQYF. This chain joins TRBV10-1 and TRBJ2-5; D may be TRBD1 (6 bases). Germline V lookup: CDR1 WNHNN, CDR2 SYGVQD (reference sequence). The CDR3 has 16 amino acids. The germline V and J ends were trimmed by 2 bases and 0 bases, with 13 bases remaining between them.

The rearrangement links TRBV4-1 to TRBJ1-2; 8 bases line up with TRBD1. J was trimmed by 8 bases and V by 0 bases; bases with no gene match: 8. The CDR3 covers 15 residues. Germline V gene lookup returns CDR1 MGHRA and CDR2 YSYEKL. This CDR3 is CASSQDPQGAWGYTF. DNA of the CDR3: TGCGCCAGCAGCCAAGATCCCCAGGGGGCGTGGGGCTACACCTTC.

The chain recombines TRBV5-1 with TRBJ2-7; 7 bases map to TRBD1. The junction had 8 bases not matched to a gene; V was cut back by 0 bases and J by 5 bases. This CDR3 is built from 15 residues. Germline lookup yields CDR1 SGHRS and CDR2 YFSETQ. The CDR3 loop is CASSLAAGGTDEQYF. CDR3 DNA: TGCGCCAGCAGCTTGGCCGCAGGGGGAACGGACGAGCAGTACTTC. The entire variable domain, with the rest obtained from reference TRBV5-1 and TRBJ2-7, is as follows: KAGVTQTPRYLIKTRGQQVTLSCSPISGHRSVSWYQQTPGQGLQFLFEYFSETQRNKGNFPGRFSGRQFSNSRSEMNVSTLELGDSALYLCASSLAAGGTDEQYFGPGTRLTVT.

This sequence joins TRBV5-4 and TRBJ2-2, with TRBD1 as a possible D gene (6 bases). There are 15 residues in the CDR3. CDR1 SGHNT and CDR2 YYREEE come from the germline V gene (reference sequence). V lost 5 bases and J 5 bases, leaving 16 bases between the germline ends. In DNA, the CDR3 is TGTGCCAGCAGTATGGTTGGTAGGGGGACCGGGGAGCTGTTTTTT. It yields the protein CASSMVGRGTGELFF.

J is TRBJ1-5 and V is TRBV10-3; no clear D gene. The CDR3 runs 15 residues. CDR1 is ENHRY, CDR2 SYGVKD, per germline. With 6 bases removed from V and 7 bases from J, the gap between germline ends came to 19 bases. CDR3 protein: CAISPRENLGQPQHF. The CDR3 nucleotides read TGTGCCATCAGCCCCCGGGAAAACCTTGGACAGCCCCAGCATTTT.

The V gene is TRBV28, the J gene TRBJ1-2, with D tentatively TRBD1 (5 bases). Per the germline V gene, CDR1 is MDHEN and CDR2 is SYDVKM. V was trimmed by 0 bases and J by 2 bases, leaving 10 bases between them. The CDR3 is 15 residues long. CDR3 sequence: CASSLWGGDNYGYTF. CDR3 coding DNA: TGTGCCAGCAGTTTATGGGGGGGAGACAACTATGGCTACACCTTC.

The rearrangement links TRBV28 to TRBJ2-3; D is unclear. The CDR3 loop spans 13 amino acids. V was clipped by 6 bases and J by 7 bases, with 14 bases between them. In germline, CDR1 is MDHEN, CDR2 SYDVKM. The CDR3 region is CASSLPAAYTQYF. The DNA for the CDR3 is TGTGCCAGCAGCTTACCCGCGGCATATACGCAGTATTTT.

The chain links TRBV6-5 to TRBJ2-5; 8 bases are a match to TRBD2. The J segment lost 7 bases and the V segment lost 6 bases, leaving 10 bases of the junction unmatched. Germline CDR1 is MNHEY and CDR2 is SVGAGI. This CDR3 comprises 14 residues. The CDR3: CASSRDAGGVTQYF. The CDR3 DNA is TGTGCCAGCAGCCGCGACGCGGGGGGCGTGACCCAGTACTTC.

This clone was detected only once. V and J are TRBV28 and TRBJ2-2; D is undetermined. The CDR3 runs to 16 residues. Trimming shortened V by 6 bases and J by 5 bases, and 19 bases separated the two germline ends. Germline CDR1 reads MDHEN; CDR2 reads SYDVKM. The CDR3 coding sequence is TGTGCCAGCAGATCGTCAAGGCCCCCGAGGACCGGGGAGCTGTTTTTT. It codes for CASRSSRPPRTGELFF.

This clone was detected a few times. This specimen includes other DNA sequences encoding the same CDR3. The chain carries TRBV18 and TRBJ2-1; 14 bases match TRBD2. This CDR3 comprises 15 residues. The germline V gene has CDR1 KGHSH and CDR2 LQKENI. Trimming removed 3 bases from V and 6 bases from J; junction bases left unmatched: 1. CDR3: CASSPTSGGANEQFF. Here the CDR3 DNA reads TGTGCCAGCTCACCGACTAGCGGGGGGGCCAATGAGCAGTTCTTC.

J is TRBJ2-5 and V is TRBV11-2; D not certain. Germline CDR1 and CDR2: SGHAT and FQNNGV. The V end was cut by 5 bases, the J end by 12 bases, with 10 bases between. The CDR3 has 10 amino acids. CDR3 sequence: CASSPPVKYF. In nucleotides, the CDR3 is TGTGCCAGCAGCCCCCCGGTGAAGTACTTC.

The genes are TRBV7-2 and TRBJ2-1; possibly TRBD2 for D (6 bases). Trimming pared 1 base from V and 6 bases from J, leaving 16 bases between. Per germline, CDR1 SGHTA and CDR2 FQGNSA. This CDR3 spans 16 amino acids. The CDR3 DNA is TGTGCCAGCAGCTTAGGTTTTAGCGGCCAACTCAATGAGCAGTTCTTC. Its protein product is CASSLGFSGQLNEQFF.

The chain links TRBV18 to TRBJ2-5; TRBD1 is a possible D gene (5 bases). CDR1 KGHSH and CDR2 LQKENI come from the germline V gene. This CDR3 comprises 15 residues. The V end was cut by 1 base, the J end by 2 bases, with 11 bases between. The CDR3 sequence is CASSPQPGMQETQYF. The CDR3 coding sequence is TGTGCCAGCTCACCACAACCAGGGATGCAAGAGACCCAGTACTTC. The whole variable domain, filled in from reference TRBV18 and TRBJ2-5, reads NAGVMQNPRHLVRRRGQEARLRCSPMKGHSHVYWYRQLPEEGLKFMVYLQKENIIDESGMPKERFSAEFPKEGPSILRIQQVVRGDSAAYFCASSPQPGMQETQYFGPGTRLLVL.